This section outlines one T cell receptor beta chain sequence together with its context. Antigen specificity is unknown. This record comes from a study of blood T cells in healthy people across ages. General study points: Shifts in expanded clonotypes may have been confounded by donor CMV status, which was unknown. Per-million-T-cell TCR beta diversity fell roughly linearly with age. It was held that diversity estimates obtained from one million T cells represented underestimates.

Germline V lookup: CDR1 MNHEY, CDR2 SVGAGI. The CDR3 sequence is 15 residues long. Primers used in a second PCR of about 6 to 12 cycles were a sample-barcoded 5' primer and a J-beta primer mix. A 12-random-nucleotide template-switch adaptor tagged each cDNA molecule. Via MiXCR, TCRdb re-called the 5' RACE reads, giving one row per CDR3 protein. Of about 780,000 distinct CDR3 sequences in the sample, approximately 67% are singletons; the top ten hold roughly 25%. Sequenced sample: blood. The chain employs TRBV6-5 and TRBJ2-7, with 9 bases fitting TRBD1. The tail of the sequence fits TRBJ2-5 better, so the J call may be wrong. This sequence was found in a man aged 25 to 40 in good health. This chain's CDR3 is CASRVTGGYGETQYF. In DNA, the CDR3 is TGTGCCAGCAGAGTGACAGGGGGTTACGGAGAGACCCAGTACTTC.